The clone carrying this T cell receptor beta chain was picked up many times. Unique molecular identifiers were incorporated during preparation of the TCRbeta library. TCRdb analysed the PCR reads with MiXCR anew, one entry per CDR3 protein. Among around 240,000 distinct CDR3 sequences listed, 7.5% to 10% were seen once. Trimming pared 2 bases from V and 2 bases from J, leaving 13 bases between. This CDR3 has 15 amino acids. The germline CDR1 and CDR2 sequences are SGHRS and YFSETQ. The sample comes from a study of T-cell reconstitution after alpha-beta-depleted transplantation in children. Sequenced here: PBMCs from the stem cell graft donor, sampled from the stem cell graft. The clonotype comes from a human donor who donated a stem cell graft to a child with SCID. The V and J genes are TRBV5-1 and TRBJ1-2, with no clear D. The CDR3 loop is CASSLSRGRNYGYTF. In nucleotides, the CDR3 is TGCGCCAGCAGCTTATCCCGGGGAAGAAACTATGGCTACACCTTC. The full variable domain, with the rest looked up from reference TRBV5-1 and TRBJ1-2, is KAGVTQTPRYLIKTRGQQVTLSCSPISGHRSVSWYQQTPGQGLQFLFEYFSETQRNKGNFPGRFSGRQFSNSRSEMNVSTLELGDSALYLCASSLSRGRNYGYTFGSGTRLTVV.